Each of the 16 T cell receptor beta chains below was sequenced from the same sample in a study of cytomegalovirus exposure and HLA in healthy donors. Profiling relied on immunoSEQ multiplex PCR, and the TCRdb table lists in-frame clones only, not all of them. The profile shows 250,000 to 300,000 clones, around 91% of them singletons. The sequenced material came from PBMCs. The receptors come from a woman between 18 and 30 years old in good health and CMV-seronegative.

The rearrangement uses TRBV25-1 and TRBJ2-2, with 8 bases aligning to TRBD2. V trimming: 7 bases; J trimming: 1 base; junction bases outside the gene matches: 5. Germline CDR1 and CDR2: MGHDK and SYGVNS. The CDR3 runs 15 residues. The DNA for the CDR3 is TGTGCCAGCACACGGGGGGGGTTGAACACCGGGGAGCTGTTTTTT. This translates into CASTRGGLNTGELFF. Full variable domain (remainder filled in from reference TRBV25-1 and TRBJ2-2): EADIYQTPRYLVIGTGKKITLECSQTMGHDKMYWYQQDPGMELHLIHYSYGVNSTEKGDLSSESTVSRIRTEHFPLTLESARPSHTSQYLCASTRGGLNTGELFFGEGSRLTVL.

CDR3 in DNA: TGTGCCAGCTCACCACTTGAGATGACAGGCACCTACTACGAGCAGTACTTC. It codes for CASSPLEMTGTYYEQYF. V and J are TRBV18 and TRBJ2-7; perhaps TRBD1 as D (6 bases). Between the trimmed V and J ends, which lost 1 base and 3 bases, there was a span of 19 bases. CDR1 is KGHSH and CDR2 is LQKENI in the germline V gene. This CDR3 comprises 17 residues.

The chain recombines TRBV29-1 with TRBJ1-5; weak D call: TRBD1 (6 bases). CDR3 length: 15 residues. CDR1 is SQVTM and CDR2 is ANQGSEA in the germline V gene. The V and J ends lost 5 bases and 2 bases respectively, with 16 bases between them. This CDR3 reads CSVLEQGWGNQPQHF. The CDR3 DNA reads TGCAGCGTTTTAGAACAGGGATGGGGCAATCAGCCCCAGCATTTT.

This chain uses TRBV6-6 with TRBJ1-1; 8 bases are a match to TRBD1. Trimming took 10 bases from V and 4 from J; bases not matched to a gene: 2. Germline CDR1 reads MNHNY; CDR2 reads SVGAGI (reference sequence). The CDR3 is 11 residues long. CDR3 region: CATQGVTEAFF. CDR3 in DNA: TGTGCCACACAGGGGGTCACTGAAGCTTTCTTT.

The V call is TRBV9, the J call TRBJ2-1, with 9 bases matching TRBD1. The CDR3 loop spans 16 amino acids. V shed 4 bases, J shed 2 bases, and the junction held 7 bases outside the gene matches. Germline CDR1 is SGDLS and CDR2 is YYNGEE. CDR3 loop: CASSPLGQGTYNEQFF. DNA for the CDR3: TGTGCCAGCAGCCCCCTGGGACAGGGAACCTACAATGAGCAGTTCTTC.

The CDR3 coding sequence is TGCGCCAGCAGCCCGGGACAGGGTTTTTACAATGAGCAGTTCTTC. Protein sequence: CASSPGQGFYNEQFF. The chain combines TRBV5-1 with TRBJ2-1; 9 bases fit TRBD1. V lost 4 bases to trimming and J lost 4 bases; unmatched junction nucleotides: 6. Germline-derived CDR1 and CDR2 are SGHRS and YFSETQ. CDR3 size: 15 residues.

This clone was picked up one time. The rearrangement links TRBV7-6 to TRBJ2-7, with no clear D. This CDR3 region has 13 residues. Trimming removed 1 base at V and 3 bases at J, with 7 bases between. Germline lookup yields CDR1 SGHVS and CDR2 FNYEAQ. The CDR3 coding sequence is TGTGCCAGCAGCTTAGGCCCGAACTACGAGCAGTACGTC. As protein: CASSLGPNYEQYV.

The rearrangement links TRBV18 to TRBJ2-1; D is unclear. The CDR3 length is 15 residues. Trimming removed 3 bases from V and 0 bases from J, with 9 bases in between. Germline V gives CDR1 KGHSH, CDR2 LQKENI. The CDR3 here is CASSPGHSSYNEQFF. The CDR3 nucleotides are TGTGCCAGCTCACCGGGCCATAGCTCCTACAATGAGCAGTTCTTC.

The chain is built from TRBV4-1 and TRBJ1-5; 8 bases map to TRBD1. The CDR3 sequence is 16 residues long. The V gene end was trimmed by 0 bases and the J gene end by 4 bases; junction bases not matched to a gene: 5. Germline loops: CDR1 MGHRA, CDR2 YSYEKL. The CDR3 DNA reads TGCGCCAGCAGCCAAGAGGGTTACAGGGGGAATCAGCCCCAGCATTTT. Encoded protein: CASSQEGYRGNQPQHF.

The DNA of the CDR3 is TGTGCCATCCCGGGAGCGCAAGTGGGTGAGCAGTTCTTC. Translating it yields CAIPGAQVGEQFF. V usage is TRBV10-3 and J usage is TRBJ2-1; D might be TRBD2 (6 bases). CDR1 and CDR2 (germline): ENHRY, SYGVKD. Trimming left V 8 bases short and J 9 bases short, with 17 bases between. The CDR3 is made up of 13 amino acids.

J is TRBJ1-1 and V is TRBV14, with D perhaps matching TRBD1 (6 bases). The germline gives CDR1 SGHDN, CDR2 FVKESK. The CDR3 contains 16 residues. Trimming removed 1 base from V and 0 bases from J, with 12 bases in between. The CDR3: CASSQVGRGMNTEAFF. In DNA form, the CDR3 reads TGTGCCAGCAGCCAAGTTGGTAGGGGGATGAACACTGAAGCTTTCTTT.

V gene TRBV10-1 combines with J gene TRBJ2-7; 7 nucleotides align to TRBD1. Germline CDR1 WNHNN, CDR2 SYGVQD (reference sequence). The CDR3 sequence is 13 residues long. The V and J ends lost 4 bases and 3 bases, in that order; junction bases with no gene match: 3. The CDR3, as DNA: TGCGCCAGCAGTGGGCAGGGGGTCTACGAGCAGTACTTC. Its protein is CASSGQGVYEQYF.

In this sample, this clone turned up a few times. The V call is TRBV5-4, the J call TRBJ1-2, with TRBD1 matching 8 bases. The V gene's germline CDR1 is SGHNT and CDR2 YYREEE (reference sequence). The CDR3 has 13 residues. The ends lost 5 bases at V and 4 bases at J; junction bases unmatched: 4. The CDR3: CASRRQGIYGYTF. The CDR3 nucleotides are TGTGCCAGCAGAAGACAGGGGATCTATGGCTACACCTTC.

This clone was recorded only once. This rearrangement joins TRBV28 to TRBJ1-6, with TRBD1 identical over 7 bases. Germline lookup yields CDR1 MDHEN and CDR2 SYDVKM. V shed 3 bases, J shed 9 bases, and the junction held 8 bases outside the gene matches. The CDR3 contains 15 residues. CDR3 nucleotides: TGTGCCAGCAGTTTCCCGCCGACAGGGCGTTCACCCCTCCACTTT. Translated, it gives CASSFPPTGRSPLHF. The whole variable domain, filled in from reference TRBV28 and TRBJ1-6, reads DVKVTQSSRYLVKRTGEKVFLECVQDMDHENMFWYRQDPGLGLRLIYFSYDVKMKEKGDIPEGYSVSREKKERFSLILESASTNQTSMYLCASSFPPTGRSPLHFGNGTRLTVT.

The chain joins TRBV4-1 to TRBJ2-7, with D perhaps matching TRBD1 (6 bases). Germline CDR1 and CDR2: MGHRA and YSYEKL. V dropped 4 bases and J dropped 3 bases, with 7 bases sitting between them. The CDR3 sequence is 12 residues long. CDR3 region: CASSPQGYEQYF. DNA of the CDR3: TGCGCCAGCAGCCCACAGGGCTACGAGCAGTACTTC.

J is TRBJ2-3 and V is TRBV11-2, with TRBD2 matching 8 bases. The V gene end was trimmed by 1 base and the J gene end by 0 bases; junction bases not matched to a gene: 3. Germline-derived CDR1 and CDR2 are SGHAT and FQNNGV. This CDR3 is built from 16 residues. The CDR3 sequence: CASSLAGGLSTDTQYF. For the CDR3, the DNA is TGTGCCAGCAGCTTAGCGGGGGGGCTGAGCACAGATACGCAGTATTTT.